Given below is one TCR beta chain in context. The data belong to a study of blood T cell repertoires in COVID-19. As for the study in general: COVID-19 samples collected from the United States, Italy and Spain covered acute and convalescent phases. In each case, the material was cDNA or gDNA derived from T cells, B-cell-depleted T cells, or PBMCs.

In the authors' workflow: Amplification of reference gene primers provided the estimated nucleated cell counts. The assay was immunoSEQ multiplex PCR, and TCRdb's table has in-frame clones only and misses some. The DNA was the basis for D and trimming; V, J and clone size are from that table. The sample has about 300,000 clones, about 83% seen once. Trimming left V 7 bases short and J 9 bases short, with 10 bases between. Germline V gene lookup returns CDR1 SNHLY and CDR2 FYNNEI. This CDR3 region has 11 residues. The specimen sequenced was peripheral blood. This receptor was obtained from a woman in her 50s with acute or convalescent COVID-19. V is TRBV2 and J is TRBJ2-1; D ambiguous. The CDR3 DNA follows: TGTGCCAGCATGTTCAGCGTTGAGCAGTTCTTC. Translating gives CASMFSVEQFF. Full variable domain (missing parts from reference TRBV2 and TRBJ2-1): EPEVTQTPSHQVTQMGQEVILRCVPISNHLYFYWYRQILGQKVEFLVSFYNNEISEKSEIFDDQFSVERPDGSNFTLKIRSTKLEDSAMYFCASMFSVEQFFGPGTRLTVL.